The sample holds a few counts of the clone carrying this T cell receptor beta chain. The sample belongs to a study of response to subunit inactivated influenza vaccine. V gave up 0 bases and J gave up 7 bases, with 6 bases separating them. Germline V gene sequence: CDR1 MNHEY, CDR2 SVGAGI. There are 13 residues in the CDR3. TCRdb fed the RT-PCR reads into MiXCR, producing one record per CDR3 protein. The sample has fewer than 250,000 distinct CDR3 sequences, around an eighth seen once. V usage is TRBV6-5 and J usage is TRBJ2-2; D is uncertain. Sequenced here: CD8+ T cells sorted from PBMCs, sampled approximately 5 days after vaccination. This TCR came from a man between 50 and 59 years old who received an inactivated influenza vaccine. The CDR3 DNA follows: TGTGCCAGCAGTTACTCGAGGCACGGGGAGCTGTTTTTT. Protein: CASSYSRHGELFF.